This T cell receptor beta chain was identified in a study of identical twins. In its sample, this clonotype was seen a few times. No antigen is known for it. TCRdb re-analysed the 5' RACE reads in MiXCR, keeping a single row per CDR3 protein. The table lists 1,800,000 or so distinct CDR3 sequences, about 32% of them singletons, with about 0.25% in the top ten. Healthy Caucasians were all of the donors. Findings and caveats of the study: Twin pairs had excess sharing that was weaker in beta out-of-frame sequences.

Sequencing was performed on cord blood. The source of this sequence is a newborn girl in good health.

This CDR3 is CASSSNLSYEQYF. The CDR3 DNA reads as TGTGCCAGCAGTTCTAACCTCTCCTACGAGCAGTACTTC. The gene calls are TRBV28 and TRBJ2-7; D gene unclear. The CDR3 runs 13 residues. Germline V gene data show CDR1 as MDHEN and CDR2 as SYDVKM. V was shortened by 4 bases and J by 0 bases, with 7 bases between the two germline ends.